Following are 5 T cell receptor beta chains from one sample sequenced in a study of cytomegalovirus exposure and HLA in healthy donors. The PCR contained 60 Vbeta and 13 Jbeta primers. Clones were read by immunoSEQ multiplex PCR, and TCRdb kept only the in-frame ones, dropping some. This sample has approximately 140,000 clones, with about 80% found just once. The sequencing input was PBMCs. The receptors here all came from a girl aged 2-15 years in good health and CMV-seronegative.

This chain joins TRBV10-2 and TRBJ2-7, with 7 positions matching TRBD2. V was clipped by 3 bases and J by 4 bases; unmatched bases: 6. The CDR3 has 14 amino acids. Germline CDR1 and CDR2: WSHSY and SAAADI. CDR3 protein: CASSDSGGSYEQYF. CDR3 nucleotides: TGCGCCAGCAGTGATTCGGGAGGATCTTACGAGCAGTACTTC.

This rearrangement joins TRBV6-5 to TRBJ1-1, with TRBD1 identical over 7 bases. The CDR3 runs 14 residues. CDR1 is MNHEY and CDR2 is SVGAGI in the germline V gene. The trim removed 5 bases at V and 5 bases at J, leaving 8 bases unmatched. This chain's CDR3 is CASSQSGGETEAFF. DNA of the CDR3: TGTGCCAGCAGTCAATCAGGGGGAGAAACTGAAGCTTTCTTT.

DNA of the CDR3: TGTGCCAGCAGCAAAGGGACTAGCGGGAGGTCGGATACGCAGTATTTT. It specifies CASSKGTSGRSDTQYF. The chain uses TRBV21-1 and TRBJ2-3; the table's D call TRBD2 went unverified against the DNA. TRBV21-1 is classified as a pseudogene. This CDR3 contains 16 residues.

The rearrangement links TRBV13 to TRBJ2-5; no clear D. The assigned J gene may be wrong: the sequence end matches TRBJ2-7 better. The length of the CDR3 is 15 residues. The germline V gene encodes CDR1 PRHDT and CDR2 FYEKMQ (reference sequence). CDR3 amino acids: CASSLGPRISYEQYF. CDR3 nucleotides: TGTGCCAGCAGCTTAGGTCCCCGTATCTCCTACGAGCAGTACTTC.

This clone was counted only a few times. The V call is TRBV5-4, the J call TRBJ1-2; 7 bases are a match to TRBD1. Germline CDR1 reads SGHNT; CDR2 reads YYREEE (reference sequence). V gave up 6 bases and J gave up 8 bases; unmatched junction bases: 7. This CDR3 spans 12 amino acids. CDR3 protein: CASTPGGGGYTF. The CDR3 DNA is TGTGCCAGCACCCCAGGAGGGGGCGGCTACACCTTC.